A selection of T cell receptor beta chains follows, all from one sample in a study of T-cell memory formation after mild COVID-19. Via MiXCR, TCRdb re-called the 5' RACE reads, giving one row per CDR3 protein. This table has almost 550,000 distinct CDR3 sequences, just over 20% appearing once. Sequenced: PBMCs or a T cell subset sorted from them (not recorded which). The source of these receptors is an adult woman who had mild COVID-19 (a few samples of this study predate the infection). Cell type and time point are not known. CDR3s include the opening cysteine and the closing phenylalanine or tryptophan. D genes are given only for firm matches. Clone size is given for some rows only: seen once, a few or many times, or a class if the clone is expanded.

>NA|14|NA|TRBV6-6|TRBJ1-5
TGTGCCAGCATATCAAGACAGGACAATCAGCCCCAGCATTTT
CASISRQDNQPQHF
>TRBD1|16|many|TRBV9|TRBJ1-2
TGTGCCAGCAGCGTAGGCTACACCGGGACAGGGTATGGCTACACCTTC
CASSVGYTGTGYGYTF
>NA|15|NA|TRBV5-1|TRBJ1-4
TGCGCCAGCAGCTTGGAGGGCAGGGATTGGGGCAAACTGTTTTTT
CASSLEGRDWGKLFF
>NA|13|NA|TRBV2|TRBJ2-3
TGTGCCAGCAGTGAAGCGATGAAGGATACGCAGTATTTT
CASSEAMKDTQYF
>NA|18|NA|TRBV6-2/TRBV6-3|TRBJ2-6
TGTGCCAGCAGTTACAGGACAGACTTCCTCTCTGGGGCCAACGTCCTGACTTTC
CASSYRTDFLSGANVLTF
>NA|12|NA|TRBV6-2/TRBV6-3|TRBJ1-1
TGTGCCAGCAGGGACTATGTAGGTGAAGCTTTCTTT
CASRDYVGEAFF
>NA|15|NA|TRBV20-1|TRBJ2-1
TGCAGTGCTTACTTCGTAACGTTGTCGGTCAATGAGCAGTTCTTC
CSAYFVTLSVNEQFF
>NA|16|NA|TRBV5-1|TRBJ2-1
TGCGCCAGCAGCCAGAAGGGGAAAGGGTGGAAGGATGAGCAGTTCTTC
CASSQKGKGWKDEQFF
>NA|12|NA|TRBV12-3/TRBV12-4|TRBJ1-1
TGTGCCAGCAGTTTAGTAAGACCTGAAGCTTTCTTT
CASSLVRPEAFF
>TRBD1|15|NA|TRBV5-6|TRBJ2-5
TGTGCCAGCGCCACCGTGGTGAGGGGGCTGGAGACCCAGTACTTC
CASATVVRGLETQYF
>NA|13|NA|TRBV15|TRBJ2-4
TGTGCCACCAGCAGAGATCTCTATGACATTCAGTACTTC
CATSRDLYDIQYF
>NA|13|NA|TRBV27|TRBJ1-5
TGTGCCAGCAGTTTCAGGGTGGAACAGCCCCAGCATTTT
CASSFRVEQPQHF
>NA|11|few|TRBV2|TRBJ2-2
TGTGCCAGCAGTGAATTCGGGGAGCTGTTTTTT
CASSEFGELFF
>NA|16|NA|TRBV6-2/TRBV6-3|TRBJ1-4
TGTGCCAGCAGTTACCCGGCCGGGACGGTTAATGAAAAACTGTTTTTT
CASSYPAGTVNEKLFF
>TRBD2|16|few|TRBV6-1|TRBJ2-3
TGTGCCAGCAGTGAAATTAGCGGGGGGGCCCCAGATACGCAGTATTTT
CASSEISGGAPDTQYF
>NA|13|many|TRBV5-1|TRBJ2-1
TGCGCCAGCATGAGCCAGAGGTACAATGAGCAGTTCTTC
CASMSQRYNEQFF
>NA|15|many|TRBV5-1|TRBJ2-7
TGCGCCAGCAGCTTGGCCGCCGGCAGCTCCTACGAGCAGTACTTC
CASSLAAGSSYEQYF
>TRBD2|16|many|TRBV7-8|TRBJ2-3
TGTGCCAGCAGCTGGACAGCGGGGGGGATCACAGATACGCAGTATTTT
CASSWTAGGITDTQYF
>NA|17|few|TRBV7-9|TRBJ1-1
TGTGCCAGCAGCCCGCCGCAGGGTAATCAGTGGAACACTGAAGCTTTCTTT
CASSPPQGNQWNTEAFF
>NA|16|NA|TRBV20-1|TRBJ2-5
TGCAGTGCTAGTCCACAGTCGGTTAGACGATGGGAGACCCAGTACTTC
CSASPQSVRRWETQYF
>NA|15|few|TRBV12-3/TRBV12-4|TRBJ1-2
TGTGCCAGCAGTCCGGCTAGGCGGGGGGCCGGGGGCTACACCTTC
CASSPARRGAGGYTF
>NA|15|few|TRBV10-3|TRBJ2-3
TGTGCCATCAGTGAGTCGACATCTAGCACAGATACGCAGTATTTT
CAISESTSSTDTQYF
>TRBD1|13|few|TRBV20-1|TRBJ2-5
TGCAGTGCTAGCGAGACAGGGGCCGAGACCCAGTACTTC
CSASETGAETQYF
>NA|17|NA|TRBV5-4|TRBJ2-1
TGTGCCAGCAGCTTGTCATGGGGGGACAGAGCCTACAATGAGCAGTTCTTC
CASSLSWGDRAYNEQFF
>NA|13|few|TRBV6-2/TRBV6-3|TRBJ1-1
TGTGCCAGCTCGGGACGGATGAACACTGAAGCTTTCTTT
CASSGRMNTEAFF
>NA|15|many|TRBV3-1|TRBJ2-7
TGTGCCAGCAGCCTTCCGCAGGGCAAGTCCTACGAGCAGTACTTC
CASSLPQGKSYEQYF
>NA|14|few|TRBV24-1|TRBJ2-3
TGTGCCACCAGTGAGTGGGGGTCCACAGATACGCAGTATTTT
CATSEWGSTDTQYF
>NA|19|few|TRBV12-3/TRBV12-4|TRBJ2-1
TGTGCCAGCAGCCCCGTCTTTGGGGCTAGCGAAAGCTCCTACAATGAGCAGTTCTTC
CASSPVFGASESSYNEQFF
>TRBD1|14|NA|TRBV7-9|TRBJ2-1
TGTGCCAGCAGCTATAGACAGGGTAACAATGAGCAGTTCTTC
CASSYRQGNNEQFF
>NA|15|NA|TRBV30|TRBJ2-1
TGTGCCTGGACCCATGGGCTGGTCCCCTACAATGAGCAGTTCTTC
CAWTHGLVPYNEQFF
>TRBD1|13|NA|TRBV7-9|TRBJ2-7
TGTGCCAGCAGCTGGGACAGCTACTACGAGCAGTACTTC
CASSWDSYYEQYF
>TRBD2|16|few|TRBV3-1|TRBJ2-7
TGTGCCAGCAGCCAAGGTCCTAGCGGGAGTATCTACGAGCAGTACTTC
CASSQGPSGSIYEQYF
>NA|17|NA|TRBV6-2/TRBV6-3|TRBJ2-7
TGTGCCAGCAGGGACCGATTGGTAAGGGGGAAGGCCTACGAGCAGTACTTC
CASRDRLVRGKAYEQYF
>TRBD1|15|few|TRBV3-1|TRBJ1-1
TGTGCCAGCAGCGGACAGGTACTAATGAACACTGAAGCTTTCTTT
CASSGQVLMNTEAFF
>NA|13|few|TRBV4-1|TRBJ2-3
TGCGCCAGCAGCCAAGAGCGGGGAGATACGCAGTATTTT
CASSQERGDTQYF
>NA|13|few|TRBV27|TRBJ2-7
TGTGCCAGCAGTACTCGTCCCCTCTACGAGCAGTACTTC
CASSTRPLYEQYF